These 16 T cell receptor beta chains share one sample of origin, sequenced in a study of regulatory T cells in long-lasting Graves disease. Construction of TCR beta libraries relied on iRepertoire HTBI primers and on Arm-PCR targeting CDR3 regions. Via MiXCR, TCRdb re-called the multiplex PCR reads, giving one row per CDR3 protein. Here the sample spans roughly 500,000 distinct CDR3 sequences, approximately 12% being singletons. Time point here: newly diagnosed GD, antithyroid drugs for less than 3 months. PBMCs provided the RNA from which the TCR library was made. These data also formed part of another study, on T cells in Graves' hyperthyroidism and ophthalmopathy.

The material sequenced was peripheral blood mononuclear cells (PBMCs), taken at new diagnosis, from a patient treated with antithyroid drugs. The receptors were sampled from a woman aged 25 to 39 with Graves disease.

This clonotype came up many times. The genes are TRBV30 and TRBJ2-1; D gene uncertain. The CDR3 loop spans 13 amino acids. Germline CDR1 and CDR2: GTSNPN and SVGIG (reference sequence). V was clipped by 0 bases and J by 6 bases, with 9 bases between them. The CDR3 loop is CAWSVGSFNEQFF. CDR3 in DNA: TGTGCCTGGAGTGTAGGCTCTTTCAATGAGCAGTTCTTC.

The chain joins TRBV3-1 to TRBJ2-5; the D call may be TRBD1 or TRBD2 (5 bases each). V was shortened by 2 bases and J by 8 bases, with 18 bases between the two germline ends. The CDR3 is made up of 15 amino acids. The V gene's germline CDR1 is LGHDT and CDR2 YNNKEL (reference sequence). Written as DNA, the CDR3 is TGTGCCAGCAGCCAAAGGGACCCCTCCCAAGTTACCCAGTACTTC. Protein: CASSQRDPSQVTQYF.

Regarding this clonotype: The CDR3 does not close with the conserved phenylalanine or tryptophan, likely indicating a read error. The DNA is left out, because the CDR3 cannot be placed on it with certainty; the CDR3 is given as TCRdb lists it. The chain couples TRBV7-3 to TRBJ1-6; whether TRBD1, the table's D call, matches the DNA was not checked. The CDR3 extends over 17 residues, inclusive of both ends. Looked up from germline, CDR1 is SGHTA and CDR2 is FQGTGA. The CDR3 region is CASSLNVAQIHEFTPPL.

This clonotype was picked up many times. DNA of the CDR3: TGTGCCAGTAGTATAGATGGAGGGAGGCGTCTGACCCAAGAGACCCAGTACTTC. Translated: CASSIDGGRRLTQETQYF. The V gene is TRBV19, the J gene TRBJ2-5; possible D gene TRBD2, 6 bases. V dropped 0 bases and J dropped 1 base, with 18 bases sitting between them. The length of the CDR3 is 18 residues. The germline V gene has CDR1 LNHDA and CDR2 SQIVND (reference sequence).

This clonotype was recorded many times. The gene calls are TRBV10-3 and TRBJ1-5; 9 nucleotides agree with TRBD1. CDR1 is ENHRY, CDR2 SYGVKD, per germline. The J segment lost 9 bases and the V segment lost 0 bases, leaving 9 bases of the junction unmatched. CDR3 length: 16 amino acids. The CDR3 bases are TGTGCCATCAGTGAGTCCGGGACAGGGCCCTCAGGGCCCCAGCATTTT. Amino acid sequence: CAISESGTGPSGPQHF.

This clonotype occurred many times. V usage is TRBV11-2 and J usage is TRBJ1-1; D remains unclear. Germline V gene data show CDR1 as SGHAT and CDR2 as FQNNGV. V was cut by 5 bases and J by 4 bases, with 11 bases left in between. CDR3 size: 13 residues. In DNA, the CDR3 is TGTGCCAGCAGCCCCGACGAGGGCACTGAAGCTTTCTTT. The encoded protein is CASSPDEGTEAFF.

The CDR3 sequence is CSAADRLNSNQPQHF. CDR3 nucleotide sequence: TGCAGTGCTGCCGACAGACTGAATAGCAATCAGCCCCAGCATTTT. This chain joins TRBV20-1 and TRBJ1-5; a possible D gene is TRBD1 (5 bases). Trimming left V 5 bases short and J 0 bases short, with 14 bases between. Germline lookup yields CDR1 DFQATT and CDR2 SNEGSKA (reference sequence). The CDR3 has 15 amino acids.

This clonotype was recorded many times. CDR3 coding DNA: TGTGCCAGCAGCTTGGGGCCGGGACAGGTCTTGTATGGCTACACCTTC. Translation: CASSLGPGQVLYGYTF. The chain uses TRBV5-5 and TRBJ1-2; 8 bases are shared with TRBD1. Germline CDR1 SGHKS, CDR2 YYEKEE (reference sequence). The CDR3 totals 16 residues. After removal of 0 bases from V and 5 bases from J, the junction contained 9 bases not matched to a gene.

This clonotype was seen only a few times. The V gene is TRBV15, the J gene TRBJ1-1, with D tentatively TRBD1 (6 bases). Germline assignment: CDR1 LNHNV and CDR2 YYDKDF (reference sequence). The CDR3 length is 15 residues. V lost 0 bases and J lost 5, with 13 bases in between. The chain's CDR3 is CATSRDSRGRTEAFF. The CDR3 DNA is TGTGCCACCAGCAGAGATAGCAGGGGCCGAACTGAAGCTTTCTTT. The entire variable domain, with the rest obtained from reference TRBV15 and TRBJ1-1, is as follows: DAMVIQNPRYQVTQFGKPVTLSCSQTLNHNVMYWYQQKSSQAPKLLFHYYDKDFNNEADTPDNFQSRRPNTSFCFLDIRSPGLGDTAMYLCATSRDSRGRTEAFFGQGTRLTVV.

This clonotype came up a few times. This chain links TRBV27 with TRBJ1-1, with D uncertain. Germline V gene lookup returns CDR1 MNHEY and CDR2 SMNVEV (reference sequence). This CDR3 has 13 amino acids. Trimming took 4 bases from V and 1 from J, leaving 7 bases between them. The chain's CDR3 is CASSYTRNTEAFF. The CDR3 DNA sequence: TGTGCCAGCAGTTACACCAGGAACACTGAAGCTTTCTTT.

This clonotype came up a few times. The rearrangement links TRBV2 to TRBJ1-1; the D is unclear. The CDR3 totals 13 residues. Germline lookup yields CDR1 SNHLY and CDR2 FYNNEI. V was clipped by 3 bases and J by 7 bases, with 12 bases between them. The CDR3 loop reads CASSEIGQFEAFF. CDR3 DNA sequence: TGTGCCAGCAGTGAGATAGGGCAGTTTGAAGCTTTCTTT.

The gene calls are TRBV14 and TRBJ1-2; 10 nucleotides agree with TRBD1. Germline V gene sequence: CDR1 SGHDN, CDR2 FVKESK. J was trimmed by 8 bases and V by 4 bases; bases with no gene match: 10. This CDR3 region has 15 residues. The CDR3 bases are TGTGCCAGCAGCCTTCCCGGGACAGGGGTCGGCGGCTACACCTTC. It translates to CASSLPGTGVGGYTF.

This clonotype occurred many times. J is TRBJ2-3 and V is TRBV7-2; 15 nucleotides agree with TRBD2. The germline V gene has CDR1 SGHTA and CDR2 FQGNSA. With 5 bases clipped from V and 4 bases from J, the junction kept 10 bases outside the gene matches. CDR3 size: 18 residues. CDR3 nucleotide sequence: TGTGCCAGCAGCACCCGGACTAGCGGGAGGGTTTCCCCAGATACGCAGTATTTT. Translating gives CASSTRTSGRVSPDTQYF.

V gene TRBV18 combines with J gene TRBJ2-1, with 15 bases identical to TRBD2. With V trimmed by 3 bases and J by 6 bases, 3 bases remained unmatched. Per germline, CDR1 KGHSH and CDR2 LQKENI. This CDR3 has 16 amino acids. The CDR3 spells CASSPAGLAGGNEQFF. For the CDR3, the DNA is TGTGCCAGCTCACCCGCGGGACTAGCGGGGGGCAATGAGCAGTTCTTC.

This clonotype showed up just a few times. The V gene is TRBV6-2 or TRBV6-3, the J gene TRBJ1-1, with D perhaps matching TRBD1 (6 bases). V lost 7 bases to trimming and J lost 5 bases, with 14 bases between them. The CDR3 length is 13 residues. Germline V gives CDR1 MNHEY, CDR2 SVGEGT. Here the CDR3 reads CASNLIQGTEAFF. CDR3 in DNA: TGTGCCAGCAACCTCATACAGGGAACTGAAGCTTTCTTT.

This clonotype was counted at least ten times. The chain couples TRBV11-2 to TRBJ2-3, with D perhaps given as TRBD1 or TRBD2 (7 bases each). The germline V and J ends were trimmed by 4 bases and 5 bases, with 16 bases remaining between them. Per germline, CDR1 SGHAT and CDR2 FQNNGV. CDR3 length equals 15 residues. This CDR3 is CASSSGGALLDTQYF. In DNA form, the CDR3 reads TGTGCCAGCAGCTCAGGGGGGGCGCTTCTAGATACGCAGTATTTT.